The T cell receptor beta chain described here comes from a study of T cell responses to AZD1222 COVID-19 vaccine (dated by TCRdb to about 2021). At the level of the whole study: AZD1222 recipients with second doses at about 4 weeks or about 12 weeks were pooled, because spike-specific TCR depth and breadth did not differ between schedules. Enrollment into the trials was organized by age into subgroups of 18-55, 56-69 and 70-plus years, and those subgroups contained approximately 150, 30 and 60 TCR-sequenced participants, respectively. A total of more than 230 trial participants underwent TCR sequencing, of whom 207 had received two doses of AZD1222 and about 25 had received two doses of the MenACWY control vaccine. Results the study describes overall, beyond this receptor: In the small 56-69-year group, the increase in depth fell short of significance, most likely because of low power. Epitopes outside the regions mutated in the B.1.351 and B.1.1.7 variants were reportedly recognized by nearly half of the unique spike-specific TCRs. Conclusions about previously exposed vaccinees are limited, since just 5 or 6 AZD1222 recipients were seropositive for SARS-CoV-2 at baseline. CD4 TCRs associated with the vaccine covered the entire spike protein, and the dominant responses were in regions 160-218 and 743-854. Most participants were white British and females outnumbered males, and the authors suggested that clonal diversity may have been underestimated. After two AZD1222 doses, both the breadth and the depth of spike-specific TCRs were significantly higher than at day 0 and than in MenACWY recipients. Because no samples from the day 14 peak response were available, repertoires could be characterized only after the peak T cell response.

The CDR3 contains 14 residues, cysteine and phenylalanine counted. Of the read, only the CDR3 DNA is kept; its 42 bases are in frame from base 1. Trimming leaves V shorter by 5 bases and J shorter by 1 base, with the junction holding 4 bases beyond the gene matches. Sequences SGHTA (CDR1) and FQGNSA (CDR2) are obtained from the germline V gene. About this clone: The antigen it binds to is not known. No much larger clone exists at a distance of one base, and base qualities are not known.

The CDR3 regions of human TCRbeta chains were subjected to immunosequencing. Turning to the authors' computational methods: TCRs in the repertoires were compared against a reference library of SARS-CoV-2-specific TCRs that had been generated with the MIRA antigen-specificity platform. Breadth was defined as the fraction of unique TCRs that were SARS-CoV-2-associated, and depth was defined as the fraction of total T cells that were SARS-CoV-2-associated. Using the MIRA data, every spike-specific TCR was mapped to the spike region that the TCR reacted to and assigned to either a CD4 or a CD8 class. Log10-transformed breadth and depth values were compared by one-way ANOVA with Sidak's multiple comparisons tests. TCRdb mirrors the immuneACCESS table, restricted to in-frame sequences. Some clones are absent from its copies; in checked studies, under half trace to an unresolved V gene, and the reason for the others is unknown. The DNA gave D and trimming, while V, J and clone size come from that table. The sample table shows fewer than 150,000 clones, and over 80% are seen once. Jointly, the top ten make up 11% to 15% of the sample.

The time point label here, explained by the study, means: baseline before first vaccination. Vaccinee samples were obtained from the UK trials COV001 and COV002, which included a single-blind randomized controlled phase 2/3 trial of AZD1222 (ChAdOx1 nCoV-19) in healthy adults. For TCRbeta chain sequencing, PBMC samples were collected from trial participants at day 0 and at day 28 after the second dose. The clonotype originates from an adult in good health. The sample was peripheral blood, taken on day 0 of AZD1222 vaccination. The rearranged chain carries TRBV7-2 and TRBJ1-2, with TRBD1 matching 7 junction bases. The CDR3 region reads CASSARQGNYGYTF. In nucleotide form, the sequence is TGTGCCAGCAGCGCCCGACAGGGTAACTATGGCTACACCTTC.